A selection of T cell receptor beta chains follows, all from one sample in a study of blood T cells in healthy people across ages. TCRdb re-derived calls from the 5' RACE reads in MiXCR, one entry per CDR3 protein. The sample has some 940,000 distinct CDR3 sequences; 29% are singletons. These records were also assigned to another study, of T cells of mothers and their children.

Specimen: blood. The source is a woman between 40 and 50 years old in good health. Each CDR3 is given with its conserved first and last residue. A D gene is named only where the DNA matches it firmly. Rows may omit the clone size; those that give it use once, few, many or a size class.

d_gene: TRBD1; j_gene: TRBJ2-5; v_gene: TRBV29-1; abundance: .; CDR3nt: TGCAGCGTTGCCGGGACAGCTCAAGAGACCCAGTACTTC; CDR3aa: CSVAGTAQETQYF
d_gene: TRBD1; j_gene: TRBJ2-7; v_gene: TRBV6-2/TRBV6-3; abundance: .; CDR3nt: TGTGCCAGCATCCGACAGGGGGGGACCTACGAGCAGTACTTC; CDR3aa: CASIRQGGTYEQYF
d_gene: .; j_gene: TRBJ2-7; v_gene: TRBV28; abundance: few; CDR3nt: TGTGCCAGCAGTGAACAGGGAAACGAGCAGTACTTC; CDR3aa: CASSEQGNEQYF
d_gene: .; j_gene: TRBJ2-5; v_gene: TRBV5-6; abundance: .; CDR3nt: TGTGCCAGCAGCTTAACAGGCGAACAAGAGACCCAGTACTTC; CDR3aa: CASSLTGEQETQYF
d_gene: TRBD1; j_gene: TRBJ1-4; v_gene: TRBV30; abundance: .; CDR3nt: TGTGCCTGGAGTTCAGGGGGGACTAATGAAAAACTGTTTTTT; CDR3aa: CAWSSGGTNEKLFF
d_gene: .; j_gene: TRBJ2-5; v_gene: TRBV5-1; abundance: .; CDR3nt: TGCGCCAGCAGCGAGGGGCCTCTGGAGACCCAGTACTTC; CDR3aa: CASSEGPLETQYF
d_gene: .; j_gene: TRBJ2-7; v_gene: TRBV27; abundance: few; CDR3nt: TGTACCAGCAGTTTATTCAACTTACCCTACGTAAAGCAGTACTTC; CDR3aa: CTSSLFNLPYVKQYF
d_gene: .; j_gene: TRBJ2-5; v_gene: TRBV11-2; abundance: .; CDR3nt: TGTGCCAGCAGCTTACGTAGAACTCAAGAGACCCAGTACTTC; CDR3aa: CASSLRRTQETQYF
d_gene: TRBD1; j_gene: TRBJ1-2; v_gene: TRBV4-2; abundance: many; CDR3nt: TGTGCCAGCAGCCAAGAGTTTCGGGACAGGGGCCGGGGCTATGGCTACACCTTC; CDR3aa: CASSQEFRDRGRGYGYTF
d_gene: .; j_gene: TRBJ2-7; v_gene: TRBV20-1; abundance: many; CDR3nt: TGCAGTGCTAGGGATCGTTACACAGGGTCCGCGTCCTACGAGCAGTACTTC; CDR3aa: CSARDRYTGSASYEQYF
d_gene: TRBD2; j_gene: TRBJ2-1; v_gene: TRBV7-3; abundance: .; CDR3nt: TGTGCCAGCAGCTGGGGACTAGCGGGGGGTGGCGATGAGCAGTTCTTC; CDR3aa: CASSWGLAGGGDEQFF
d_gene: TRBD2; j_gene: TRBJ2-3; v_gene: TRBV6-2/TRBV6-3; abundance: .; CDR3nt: TGTGCCAGCAGTTACGATCCTAGCGGGGGGGCCTGGAGGATCGATACGCAGTATTTT; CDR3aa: CASSYDPSGGAWRIDTQYF
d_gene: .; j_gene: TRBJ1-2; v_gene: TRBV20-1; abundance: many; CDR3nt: TGCAGTGCTGGGAGGGGAGATGACTATGGCTACACCTTC; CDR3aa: CSAGRGDDYGYTF
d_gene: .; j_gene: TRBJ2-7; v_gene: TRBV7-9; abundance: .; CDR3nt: TGTGCCAGCAGGTCCCGAATGGACAGCTACGAGCAGTACTTC; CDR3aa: CASRSRMDSYEQYF
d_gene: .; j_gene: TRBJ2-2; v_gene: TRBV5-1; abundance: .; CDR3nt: TGCGCCAGCAGCCGAACCCCCGAACGCGGGGAGCTGTTTTTT; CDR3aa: CASSRTPERGELFF
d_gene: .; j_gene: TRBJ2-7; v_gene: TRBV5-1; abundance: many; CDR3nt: TGCGCCAGCAGCTTGTCCCCTGGGCGCGAGCAGTACTTC; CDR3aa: CASSLSPGREQYF
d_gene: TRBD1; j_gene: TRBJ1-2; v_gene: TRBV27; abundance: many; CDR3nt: TGTGCCAGCAGTCCCTTGGGACAGGGGAGGGCTAACTATGGCTACACCTTC; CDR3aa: CASSPLGQGRANYGYTF
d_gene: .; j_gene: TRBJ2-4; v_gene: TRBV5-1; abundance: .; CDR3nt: TGCGCCAGCAGCCCGGACAGCCTAACAAACATTCAGTACTTC; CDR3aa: CASSPDSLTNIQYF
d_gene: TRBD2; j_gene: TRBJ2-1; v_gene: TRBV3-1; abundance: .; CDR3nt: TGTGCCAGCAGCCAAGAAGGGGCGGGAGTCCCTGAGCAGTTCTTC; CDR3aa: CASSQEGAGVPEQFF
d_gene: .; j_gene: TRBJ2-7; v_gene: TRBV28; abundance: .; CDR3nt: TGTGCCAGCAGGTCACCGGGACAAACCTACGAGCAGTACTTC; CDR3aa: CASRSPGQTYEQYF
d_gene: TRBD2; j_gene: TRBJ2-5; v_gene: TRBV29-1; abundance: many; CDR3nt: TGCAGCGTCGGGACTAGCGGGAGTCAAGAGACCCAGTACTTC; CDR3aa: CSVGTSGSQETQYF
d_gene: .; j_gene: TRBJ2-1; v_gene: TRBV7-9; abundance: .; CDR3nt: TGTGCCGGCAGTTTAGGGTCGGGGGCCGACTACAATGAGCAGTTCTTC; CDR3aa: CAGSLGSGADYNEQFF
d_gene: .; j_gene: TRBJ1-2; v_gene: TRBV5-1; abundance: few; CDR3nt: TGCGCCAGCAGCCCGGGGGGGGGCGGCGGTGGCTACACCTTC; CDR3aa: CASSPGGGGGGYTF
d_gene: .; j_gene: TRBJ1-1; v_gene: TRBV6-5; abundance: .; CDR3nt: TGTGCCAGCAGTGTCGGGGGCGCTCGGACTGAAGCTTTCTTT; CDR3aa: CASSVGGARTEAFF
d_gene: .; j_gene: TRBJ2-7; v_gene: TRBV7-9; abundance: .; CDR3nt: TGTGCCAGCAGCTTAGTACAGGGTGGATACGAGCAGTACTTC; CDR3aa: CASSLVQGGYEQYF
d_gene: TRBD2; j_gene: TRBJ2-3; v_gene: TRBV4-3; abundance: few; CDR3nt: TGCGCCAGCAGCCAGGACGGGGGGATGGATACGCAGTATTTT; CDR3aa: CASSQDGGMDTQYF
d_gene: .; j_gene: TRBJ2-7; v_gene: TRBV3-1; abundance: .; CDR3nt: TGTGCCAGCAGCCAAGGTTTTTCCCGTATTGCTAGCTTCTACGAGCAGTACTTC; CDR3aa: CASSQGFSRIASFYEQYF
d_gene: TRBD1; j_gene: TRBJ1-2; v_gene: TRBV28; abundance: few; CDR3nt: TGTGCCAGCAGGTCGGGACAGGGAAACTATGGCTACACCTTC; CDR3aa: CASRSGQGNYGYTF
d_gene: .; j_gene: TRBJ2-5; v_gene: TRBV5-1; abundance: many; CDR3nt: TGCGCCAGCAGCCCAGATAGGGCCGAAGAGACCCAGTACTTC; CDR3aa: CASSPDRAEETQYF
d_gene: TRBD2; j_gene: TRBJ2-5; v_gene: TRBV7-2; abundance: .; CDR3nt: TGTGCCAGCAGCCGAACGGGACTAGCGGGGGACAATGAGCAGTACTTC; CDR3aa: CASSRTGLAGDNEQYF
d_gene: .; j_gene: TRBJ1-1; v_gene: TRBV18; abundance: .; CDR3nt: TGTGCCAGCTCAGTGATACCGAGGGACACTGAAGCTTTCTTT; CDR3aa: CASSVIPRDTEAFF
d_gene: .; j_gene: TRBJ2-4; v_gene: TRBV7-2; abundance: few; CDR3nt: TGTGCCAGCACCTACCGGGATCCCCAGGCCCAAAACATTCAGTACTTC; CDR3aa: CASTYRDPQAQNIQYF
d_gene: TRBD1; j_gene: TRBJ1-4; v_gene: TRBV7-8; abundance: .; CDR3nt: TGTGCCAGCAGCTTCCGGACAGGGGGAGGTGAAAAACTGTTTTTT; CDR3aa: CASSFRTGGGEKLFF
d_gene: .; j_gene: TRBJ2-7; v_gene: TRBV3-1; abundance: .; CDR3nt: TGTGCCAGCAGCCGAGATCGTATAGGGCGCTACGAGCAGTACTTC; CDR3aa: CASSRDRIGRYEQYF
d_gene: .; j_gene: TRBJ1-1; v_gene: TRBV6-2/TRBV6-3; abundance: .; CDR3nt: TGTGCCAGCGGACAATCGGGCACTGAAGCTTTCTTT; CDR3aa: CASGQSGTEAFF
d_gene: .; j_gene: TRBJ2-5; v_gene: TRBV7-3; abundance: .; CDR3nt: TGTGCCAGCAGCTTATTAGGGAGCGGCCAAGAGACCCAGTACTTC; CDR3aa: CASSLLGSGQETQYF
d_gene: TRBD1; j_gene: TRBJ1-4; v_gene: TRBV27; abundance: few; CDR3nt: TGTGCCAGCAGTTTGATGACAGGGGGCGATGAAAAACTGTTTTTT; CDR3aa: CASSLMTGGDEKLFF
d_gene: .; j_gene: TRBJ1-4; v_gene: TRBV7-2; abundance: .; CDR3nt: TGTGCCGGCAGCTCACTCACAGGCCGGAATGAAAAACTGTTTTTT; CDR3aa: CAGSSLTGRNEKLFF
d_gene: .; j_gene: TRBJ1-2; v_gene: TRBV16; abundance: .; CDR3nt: TGTGCCAGCAGCCAATTCGTTTCTAACTATGGCTACACCTTC; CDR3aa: CASSQFVSNYGYTF
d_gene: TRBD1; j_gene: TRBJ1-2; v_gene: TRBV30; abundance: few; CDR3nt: TGTGCCTGGAGTGCCTGGGACAGGGCCAACAACTATGGCTACACCTTC; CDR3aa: CAWSAWDRANNYGYTF
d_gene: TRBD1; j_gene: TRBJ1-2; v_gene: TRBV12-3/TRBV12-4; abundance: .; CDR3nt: TGTGCCAGCAGTATAGACAGGGGGGGCTATGGCTACACCTTC; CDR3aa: CASSIDRGGYGYTF
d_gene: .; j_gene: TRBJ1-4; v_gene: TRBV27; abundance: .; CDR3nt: TGTGCCAACAGTTTATGGAGGGACCATAATGAAAAACTGTTTTTT; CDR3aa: CANSLWRDHNEKLFF
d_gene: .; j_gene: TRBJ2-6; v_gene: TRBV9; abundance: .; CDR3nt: TGTGCCAGCAGCGTAGAGGGCGACTCTGGGGCCAACGTCCTGACTTTC; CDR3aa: CASSVEGDSGANVLTF
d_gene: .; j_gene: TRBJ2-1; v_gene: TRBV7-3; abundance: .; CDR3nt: TGTGCCAGTGCACGGACAGAGACCTACAATGAGCAGTTCTTC; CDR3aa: CASARTETYNEQFF
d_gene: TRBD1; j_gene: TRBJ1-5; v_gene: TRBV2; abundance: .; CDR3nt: TGTGCCAGCAAACCTCCTTTTTACGCGACAGGGGCCAATCAGCCCCAGCATTTT; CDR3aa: CASKPPFYATGANQPQHF
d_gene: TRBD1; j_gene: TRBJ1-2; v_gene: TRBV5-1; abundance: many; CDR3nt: TGCGCCAGCAGCTCGACAGGGGCAGGCGGCTACACCTTC; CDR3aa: CASSSTGAGGYTF
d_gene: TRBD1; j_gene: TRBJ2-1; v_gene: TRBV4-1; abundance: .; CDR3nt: TGCGCCAGCAGCCAAGGAAGTCGAACGGGGACAGGGGGCTCCGAGCAGTTCTTC; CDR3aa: CASSQGSRTGTGGSEQFF
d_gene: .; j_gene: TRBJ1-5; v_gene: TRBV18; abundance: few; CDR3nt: TGTGCCAGCTCAGAGTTGGACAGTCAGCCCCAGCATTTT; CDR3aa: CASSELDSQPQHF
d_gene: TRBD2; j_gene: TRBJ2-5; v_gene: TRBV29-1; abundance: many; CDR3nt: TGCAGCTCCCGACTAGCGGGGGTTGAGACCCAGTACTTC; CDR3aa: CSSRLAGVETQYF
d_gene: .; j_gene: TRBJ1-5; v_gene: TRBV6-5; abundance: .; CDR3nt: TGTGCCAGCAGTTACTCGGGGAGGGGAGGCAATCAGCCCCAGCATTTT; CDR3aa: CASSYSGRGGNQPQHF
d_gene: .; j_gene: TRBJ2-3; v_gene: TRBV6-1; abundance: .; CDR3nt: TGTGCCAGCAGTACTGACAGAAACACAGTTACGCAGTATTTT; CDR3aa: CASSTDRNTVTQYF
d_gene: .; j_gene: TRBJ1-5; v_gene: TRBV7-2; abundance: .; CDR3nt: TGTGCCAGCAGCTTAGAATCAGGTGCCAGGTTGAGTCAGCCCCAGCATTTT; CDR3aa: CASSLESGARLSQPQHF